These 24 T cell receptor beta chains originate from one sample sequenced in a study of blood T cells in healthy people across ages. The second PCR ran roughly 7 to 11 cycles with a sample-barcoded 5' primer and J-beta primers. One entry per CDR3 protein, called by TCRdb with MiXCR from the 5' RACE reads. The sample shows a few hundred thousand distinct CDR3 sequences, 25% to 30% of them seen only once. The sample taken for sequencing was blood. The receptors originated from a woman between 70 and 85 years old in good health.

The rearrangement uses TRBV20-1 and TRBJ2-1, with 8 bases lining up with TRBD1. CDR3 length equals 14 residues. With 4 bases clipped from V and 4 bases from J, the junction kept 6 bases outside the gene matches. Germline V CDR1 and CDR2: DFQATT, SNEGSKA (reference sequence). CDR3 loop: CSAIRQGRYNEQFF. In DNA, the CDR3 is TGCAGTGCTATCCGACAGGGGAGATACAATGAGCAGTTCTTC.

This clonotype occurred many times. The chain carries TRBV20-1 and TRBJ2-4, with D possibly matching TRBD1 (6 bases). The CDR3 extends over 15 amino acids. V was shortened by 0 bases and J by 2 bases, with 11 bases between the two germline ends. Germline V lookup: CDR1 DFQATT, CDR2 SNEGSKA (reference sequence). The CDR3 nucleotides read TGCAGTGCTAGAGACAAGCAGGGGTCCAAAAACATTCAGTACTTC. It codes for CSARDKQGSKNIQYF.

The chain is built from TRBV3-1 and TRBJ2-7; tentatively, D is TRBD1 or TRBD2 (5 bases each). The CDR3 sequence is 16 residues long. The ends were cut back, 4 bases at V and 6 bases at J, with 22 bases in the middle. Germline V lookup: CDR1 LGHDT, CDR2 YNNKEL (reference sequence). CDR3 nucleotides: TGTGCCAGCAGCCCCTCGAGGGGACGGATGGGGTTCGAGCAGTACTTC. It encodes CASSPSRGRMGFEQYF.

This clonotype was detected only a few times. V and J are TRBV29-1 and TRBJ2-7; D call uncertain. The V gene lost 4 bases and the J gene lost 1 base, with 11 bases spanning the gap. From germline, CDR1 is SQVTM and CDR2 ANQGSEA. The CDR3 consists of 13 residues. In DNA, the CDR3 is TGCAGCGTTGCGCAGATAATTTCCTACGAGCAGTACTTC. This translates into CSVAQIISYEQYF.

The chain has TRBV7-2 and TRBJ2-1; 8 bases map to TRBD2. This CDR3 is built from 15 residues. The J segment lost 4 bases and the V segment lost 7 bases, leaving 9 bases of the junction unmatched. Germline CDR1 reads SGHTA; CDR2 reads FQGNSA. This CDR3 is CASNFGLAEYNEQFF. CDR3 in DNA: TGTGCCAGCAACTTCGGACTAGCAGAATACAATGAGCAGTTCTTC.

This clonotype was observed a handful of times. The chain employs TRBV7-8 and TRBJ1-1; D may be TRBD1 (5 bases). The CDR3 runs 13 residues. Germline CDR1 is SGHVS and CDR2 is FQNEAQ. V shed 0 bases and J shed 7 bases, with 9 bases lying between them. The CDR3 is CASSLAGQVEAFF. The CDR3 DNA follows: TGTGCCAGCAGCTTAGCGGGGCAGGTTGAAGCTTTCTTT.

CDR3 residues: CASSLAERYGYTF. For the CDR3, the DNA is TGTGCCAGCAGCCTGGCAGAACGCTATGGCTACACCTTC. The chain recombines TRBV6-5 with TRBJ1-2; no firm D call. Germline V CDR1 and CDR2: MNHEY, SVGAGI. The germline V and J ends were trimmed by 6 bases and 4 bases, with 12 bases remaining between them. CDR3 length: 13 amino acids.

The V call is TRBV29-1, the J call TRBJ1-1; D gene uncertain. This CDR3 region has 13 residues. V gave up 7 bases and J gave up 3 bases, with 15 bases separating them. CDR1 SQVTM and CDR2 ANQGSEA come from the germline V gene. This CDR3 is CSAVGRWDTEAFF. The CDR3 DNA is TGCAGCGCCGTGGGCAGATGGGACACTGAAGCTTTCTTT. The complete variable domain, with remaining parts taken from reference TRBV29-1 and TRBJ1-1, reads SAVISQKPSRDICQRGTSLTIQCQVDSQVTMMFWYRQQPGQSLTLIATANQGSEATYESGFVIDKFPISRPNLTFSTLTVSNMSPEDSSIYLCSAVGRWDTEAFFGQGTRLTVV.

The chain is built from TRBV20-1 and TRBJ2-3, with D maybe TRBD1 (5 bases). Trimming removed 0 bases at V and 2 bases at J, with 12 bases between. Germline assignment: CDR1 DFQATT and CDR2 SNEGSKA (reference sequence). The CDR3 has 15 amino acids. This chain's CDR3 is CSARDPTAPTDTQYF. The CDR3 DNA follows: TGCAGTGCTAGAGATCCGACAGCCCCCACAGATACGCAGTATTTT.

Turning to this clonotype: Germline is not matched at one junction end, which may reflect a read error. The CDR3 sequence: CASSQDGGGPKFF. Written as DNA, the CDR3 is TGCGCCAGCAGCCAAGATGGGGGAGGGCCGAAGTTCTTC. The rearrangement uses TRBV4-1 and TRBJ2-5, with TRBD2 matching 7 bases. The length of the CDR3 is 13 residues. Per the germline V gene, CDR1 is MGHRA and CDR2 is YSYEKL.

The chain has TRBV2 and TRBJ1-4; no clear D gene. Germline V gene lookup returns CDR1 SNHLY and CDR2 FYNNEI. The CDR3 has 11 amino acids. V was clipped by 7 bases and J by 6 bases, with 6 bases between them. The CDR3 loop reads CASTGYEKLFF. Here the CDR3 DNA reads TGTGCCAGCACCGGCTATGAAAAACTGTTTTTT.

This rearrangement joins TRBV11-2 to TRBJ2-3; tentative D call: TRBD1 (5 bases). Trimming pared 1 base from V and 5 bases from J, leaving 22 bases between. There are 18 residues in the CDR3. Per the germline V gene, CDR1 is SGHAT and CDR2 is FQNNGV. The CDR3 region is CASSLVPPGLVGRDTQYF. The CDR3 nucleotides read TGTGCCAGCAGCTTAGTGCCCCCAGGGCTGGTTGGAAGAGATACGCAGTATTTT.

This clonotype has a handful of counts. The J gene is TRBJ2-5, the V gene TRBV18, with 7 bases fitting TRBD2. Germline V CDR1 and CDR2: KGHSH, LQKENI. This CDR3 has 16 residues. V shed 0 bases and J 4 bases; nucleotides not matched to a gene: 8. The CDR3 region is CASSPPGGVSGETQYF. CDR3 sequence (DNA): TGTGCCAGCTCACCACCGGGAGGGGTCTCCGGAGAGACCCAGTACTTC.

This clonotype was recorded a few times. The chain carries TRBV3-1 and TRBJ2-7, with TRBD2 matching over 7 bases. The trim removed 3 bases at V and 4 bases at J, leaving 6 bases unmatched. The CDR3 loop spans 14 amino acids. From germline, CDR1 is LGHDT and CDR2 YNNKEL (reference sequence). The CDR3 sequence is CASSHSGEGYEQYF. In DNA form, the CDR3 reads TGTGCCAGCAGCCACAGCGGGGAGGGTTACGAGCAGTACTTC.

The J gene is TRBJ2-5, the V gene TRBV20-1, with 14 bases that match TRBD2. The last part of the DNA fits TRBJ2-1 better; the J call may be wrong. Germline-derived CDR1 and CDR2 are DFQATT and SNEGSKA (reference sequence). The CDR3 has 16 amino acids. DNA for the CDR3: TGCAGTGCGCCAAGCCCGACTAGCGGGAGGGCCAGGGAGCAGTTCTTC. It encodes CSAPSPTSGRAREQFF.

The gene calls are TRBV11-2 and TRBJ1-2; tentative D call: TRBD1 (6 bases). Germline CDR1 is SGHAT and CDR2 is FQNNGV. The germline V and J ends were trimmed by 5 bases and 2 bases, with 15 bases remaining between them. The CDR3 is 15 residues long. This chain's CDR3 is CASSRARGDNYGYTF. For the CDR3, the DNA is TGTGCCAGCAGCAGGGCAAGGGGGGACAACTATGGCTACACCTTC.

This clonotype was observed a handful of times. The rearrangement links TRBV20-1 to TRBJ2-7; TRBD2 matches at 7 bases. With V trimmed by 0 bases and J by 3 bases, 8 bases remained unmatched. The CDR3 runs to 15 residues. CDR1 is DFQATT and CDR2 is SNEGSKA in the germline V gene (reference sequence). As DNA, the CDR3 is TGCAGTGCTAGAGATCTGGCGGGAGATCACTACGAGCAGTACTTC. Its protein product is CSARDLAGDHYEQYF.

V gene TRBV7-2 combines with J gene TRBJ1-2; maybe TRBD1 (6 bases). Trimming took 3 bases from V and 8 from J, leaving 10 bases between them. This CDR3 is 12 amino acids long. Germline V gives CDR1 SGHTA, CDR2 FQGNSA. The DNA of the CDR3 is TGTGCCAGCAGCTTCCCAGGGGTCGGCTACACCTTC. This sequence encodes CASSFPGVGYTF. Variable domain in full (rest from reference TRBV7-2 and TRBJ1-2): GAGVSQSPSNKVTEKGKDVELRCDPISGHTALYWYRQSLGQGLEFLIYFQGNSAPDKSGLPSDRFSAERTGGSVSTLTIQRTQQEDSAVYLCASSFPGVGYTFGSGTRLTVV.

This clonotype was seen only a few times. The V and J genes are TRBV7-2 and TRBJ2-5; TRBD2 might be the D (6 bases). Matching the DNA end better, TRBJ2-1 makes the J call doubtful. The CDR3 consists of 16 residues. The germline gives CDR1 SGHTA, CDR2 FQGNSA. The CDR3 sequence is CASIRSRFAGGNEQFF. DNA of the CDR3: TGTGCCAGCATCCGCTCGAGATTCGCCGGGGGCAATGAGCAGTTCTTC.

The J gene is TRBJ1-2, the V gene TRBV3-1, with 8 bases fitting TRBD1. Unmatched junction bases numbered 14, after V lost 2 bases and J lost 9 bases. Germline V gene data show CDR1 as LGHDT and CDR2 as YNNKEL (reference sequence). The CDR3 extends over 16 amino acids. The CDR3 DNA sequence: TGTGCCAGCAGCCAAACTGGGACAGGACCCCAAGGGAGCTACACCTTC. It yields the protein CASSQTGTGPQGSYTF. Full variable domain (rest looked up from reference TRBV3-1 and TRBJ1-2): DTAVSQTPKYLVTQMGNDKSIKCEQNLGHDTMYWYKQDSKKFLKIMFSYNNKELIINETVPNRFSPKSPDKAHLNLHINSLELGDSAVYFCASSQTGTGPQGSYTFGSGTRLTVV.

V is TRBV18 and J is TRBJ2-5, with a possible D match to TRBD2 (6 bases). The CDR3 is made up of 13 amino acids. Trimming took off 3 bases at V and 5 bases at J, with 10 bases between the two ends. From germline, CDR1 is KGHSH and CDR2 LQKENI. DNA for the CDR3: TGTGCCAGCTCACCGTGGGGGGAGGAGACCCAGTACTTC. Encoded protein: CASSPWGEETQYF.

The chain joins TRBV5-1 to TRBJ2-3; 7 positions agree with TRBD2. This CDR3 has 15 residues. Germline lookup yields CDR1 SGHRS and CDR2 YFSETQ. J gave up 4 bases and V 4 bases, and 9 bases lay outside the gene matches. CDR3 protein: CASSPGGRGADTQYF. The CDR3 nucleotides read TGCGCCAGCAGCCCAGGCGGGAGAGGTGCAGATACGCAGTATTTT.

V and J are TRBV6-5 and TRBJ2-1, with a possible D match to TRBD2 (5 bases). This CDR3 is 15 amino acids long. Germline CDR1 and CDR2: MNHEY and SVGAGI. V dropped 2 bases and J dropped 1 base, with 9 bases sitting between them. The CDR3 DNA sequence: TGTGCCAGCAGTTACGACTCGGGATCCTACAATGAGCAGTTCTTC. Amino acids: CASSYDSGSYNEQFF.

The genes are TRBV27 and TRBJ2-7, with a possible D match to TRBD1 (7 bases). The V gene's germline CDR1 is MNHEY and CDR2 SMNVEV (reference sequence). The V and J ends lost 2 bases and 2 bases respectively, with 10 bases between them. This CDR3 is 14 amino acids long. This CDR3 is CASSLQGEAYEQYF. CDR3 nucleotide sequence: TGTGCCAGCAGTTTACAGGGGGAGGCCTACGAGCAGTACTTC.